The rows below give T cell receptor beta chains drawn from one sample of a study of blood T cell repertoires in COVID-19. The table came from immunoSEQ multiplex PCR; TCRdb's copy has only in-frame clones and leaves some out. The table shows more than 85,000 clones, with roughly 85% occurring only once. The specimen sequenced was peripheral blood. These TCRs come from a man in his forties or fifties with active COVID-19. Each CDR3 is given with its conserved first and last residue. D genes are given only for firm matches. Clone size is given for some rows only: seen once, a few or many times, or a class if the clone is expanded.

cdr3_aa: CASRDRQGGYSPLHF
cdr3_nt: TGTGCCAGCAGGGACCGACAGGGTGGATATTCACCCCTCCACTTT
clone_size: .
v_call: TRBV2
j_call: TRBJ1-6
d_call: TRBD1

cdr3_aa: CASSPGTGANYGYTF
cdr3_nt: TGTGCCAGCAGCCCAGGGACAGGGGCCAACTATGGCTACACCTTC
clone_size: .
v_call: TRBV5-4
j_call: TRBJ1-2
d_call: TRBD1

cdr3_aa: CATRGGNHNSPLHF
cdr3_nt: TGTGCCACCAGGGGGGGAAATCATAATTCACCCCTCCACTTT
clone_size: .
v_call: TRBV15
j_call: TRBJ1-6
d_call: .

cdr3_aa: CASSSIGQANEQFF
cdr3_nt: TGCGCCAGCAGCTCGATCGGACAGGCCAATGAGCAGTTCTTC
clone_size: .
v_call: TRBV5-1
j_call: TRBJ2-1
d_call: TRBD1

cdr3_aa: CASRTELNTGELFF
cdr3_nt: TGTGCCAGCAGGACAGAACTTAACACCGGGGAGCTGTTTTTT
clone_size: .
v_call: TRBV6-5
j_call: TRBJ2-2
d_call: .

cdr3_aa: CATSGLTGGSGTGELFF
cdr3_nt: TGTGCCACCAGTGGTCTAACAGGGGGCTCGGGAACCGGGGAGCTGTTTTTT
clone_size: .
v_call: TRBV24-1
j_call: TRBJ2-2
d_call: TRBD1

cdr3_aa: CASSLYRANEQFF
cdr3_nt: TGTGCCAGCAGCCTGTACAGGGCCAATGAGCAGTTCTTC
clone_size: .
v_call: TRBV14
j_call: TRBJ2-1
d_call: .

cdr3_aa: CASSRQEETQYF
cdr3_nt: TGTGCCAGCAGCAGACAGGAGGAGACCCAGTACTTC
clone_size: .
v_call: TRBV2
j_call: TRBJ2-5
d_call: .

cdr3_aa: CASSPSRHGELFF
cdr3_nt: TGTGCCAGCAGCCCCTCGAGACACGGGGAGCTGTTTTTT
clone_size: .
v_call: TRBV7-2
j_call: TRBJ2-2
d_call: .

cdr3_aa: CAWRDRSSTDTQYF
cdr3_nt: TGTGCCTGGAGGGACAGGTCTAGCACAGATACGCAGTATTTT
clone_size: .
v_call: TRBV30
j_call: TRBJ2-3
d_call: TRBD1

cdr3_aa: CASSLAKSSYNEQFF
cdr3_nt: TGTGCCAGCAGCTTAGCCAAGAGCTCCTACAATGAGCAGTTCTTC
clone_size: .
v_call: TRBV7-3
j_call: TRBJ2-1
d_call: .

cdr3_aa: CASSAGTSGGSTDTQYF
cdr3_nt: TGTGCCAGCAGCGCCGGGACTAGCGGGGGTAGCACAGATACGCAGTATTTT
clone_size: once
v_call: TRBV9
j_call: TRBJ2-3
d_call: TRBD2

cdr3_aa: CASSLQMNTEAFF
cdr3_nt: TGTGCCAGCAGCCTTCAAATGAACACTGAAGCTTTCTTT
clone_size: .
v_call: TRBV14
j_call: TRBJ1-1
d_call: .

cdr3_aa: CASRQPQGFHEQYF
cdr3_nt: TGTGCCAGCAGACAACCCCAGGGGTTCCACGAGCAGTACTTC
clone_size: .
v_call: TRBV6-5
j_call: TRBJ2-7
d_call: .

cdr3_aa: CASRPGQGPYNSPLHF
cdr3_nt: TGTGCCAGCAGACCCGGACAGGGGCCCTATAATTCACCCCTCCACTTT
clone_size: few
v_call: TRBV6-6
j_call: TRBJ1-6
d_call: TRBD1

cdr3_aa: CASSHSGGTNTEAFF
cdr3_nt: TGTGCCAGCAGCCATTCAGGGGGGACGAACACTGAAGCTTTCTTT
clone_size: .
v_call: TRBV3-1/TRBV3-2
j_call: TRBJ1-1
d_call: TRBD1

cdr3_aa: CAISPRGGSDTEAFF
cdr3_nt: TGTGCCATCAGTCCGAGGGGGGGCAGTGACACTGAAGCTTTCTTT
clone_size: .
v_call: TRBV10-3
j_call: TRBJ1-1
d_call: .

cdr3_aa: CSASSPATETLSYEQYF
cdr3_nt: TGCAGTGCTAGTTCCCCGGCCACGGAGACCCTTTCCTACGAGCAGTACTTC
clone_size: .
v_call: TRBV20-1
j_call: TRBJ2-7
d_call: .

cdr3_aa: CASSLDIKSLEQYF
cdr3_nt: TGTGCCAGCAGCTTAGATATCAAAAGCCTCGAGCAGTACTTC
clone_size: .
v_call: TRBV7-9
j_call: TRBJ2-7
d_call: .

cdr3_aa: CASSLLQGGLTEQYF
cdr3_nt: TGCGCCAGCAGCTTATTACAGGGGGGATTGACCGAGCAGTACTTC
clone_size: .
v_call: TRBV5-1
j_call: TRBJ2-7
d_call: TRBD1

cdr3_aa: CASSLGQVENSPLHF
cdr3_nt: TGCGCCAGCAGCTTGGGACAGGTGGAAAATTCACCCCTCCACTTT
clone_size: few
v_call: TRBV5-1
j_call: TRBJ1-6
d_call: .

cdr3_aa: CASSYVYGRASYEQYF
cdr3_nt: TGTGCCAGCAGTTATGTGTATGGCAGGGCTTCCTACGAGCAGTACTTC
clone_size: .
v_call: TRBV6-2/TRBV6-3
j_call: TRBJ2-7
d_call: .

cdr3_aa: CASSYGGTYEQYF
cdr3_nt: TGTGCCAGCAGCTACGGGGGGACCTACGAGCAGTACTTC
clone_size: .
v_call: TRBV6-5
j_call: TRBJ2-7
d_call: TRBD2

cdr3_aa: CASSPLPGTGATYGYTF
cdr3_nt: TGTGCCAGTAGTCCTCTGCCCGGGACAGGGGCGACATATGGCTACACCTTC
clone_size: .
v_call: TRBV19
j_call: TRBJ1-2
d_call: TRBD1

cdr3_aa: CASSPRQGTGELFF
cdr3_nt: TGTGCCAGCAGCCCCCGACAGGGGACCGGGGAGCTGTTTTTT
clone_size: .
v_call: TRBV4-2
j_call: TRBJ2-2
d_call: TRBD1

cdr3_aa: CASTWQGDGTEAFF
cdr3_nt: TGTGCCAGTACCTGGCAGGGGGATGGCACTGAAGCTTTCTTT
clone_size: .
v_call: TRBV19
j_call: TRBJ1-1
d_call: TRBD1

cdr3_aa: CASSANRNTEAFF
cdr3_nt: TGTGCCAGCAGTGCGAACAGGAACACTGAAGCTTTCTTT
clone_size: .
v_call: TRBV12-3/TRBV12-4
j_call: TRBJ1-1
d_call: .

cdr3_aa: CASSPSTSGGDEQFF
cdr3_nt: TGCGCCAGCAGCCCCTCAACTAGCGGGGGCGATGAGCAGTTCTTC
clone_size: .
v_call: TRBV5-1
j_call: TRBJ2-1
d_call: TRBD2

cdr3_aa: CASSYSKGKSDEKLFF
cdr3_nt: TGTGCCAGCAGTTACTCTAAGGGGAAGTCAGACGAAAAACTGTTTTTT
clone_size: .
v_call: TRBV6-5
j_call: TRBJ1-4
d_call: .

cdr3_aa: CASSQFPKGAWNEQFF
cdr3_nt: TGCGCCAGCAGCCAATTCCCTAAGGGGGCATGGAATGAGCAGTTCTTC
clone_size: once
v_call: TRBV4-3
j_call: TRBJ2-1
d_call: TRBD1

cdr3_aa: CASSQAVAGGPGYEQYF
cdr3_nt: TGCGCCAGCAGCCAAGCGGTAGCGGGGGGGCCCGGTTACGAGCAGTACTTC
clone_size: once
v_call: TRBV4-1
j_call: TRBJ2-7
d_call: TRBD2

cdr3_aa: CASRPGHQSTEAFF
cdr3_nt: TGTGCCAGCAGGCCGGGACACCAATCGACTGAAGCTTTCTTT
clone_size: .
v_call: TRBV27
j_call: TRBJ1-1
d_call: .

cdr3_aa: CAWSVRRQGGYGYTF
cdr3_nt: TGTGCCTGGAGTGTACGTCGCCAGGGGGGCTATGGCTACACCTTC
clone_size: .
v_call: TRBV30
j_call: TRBJ1-2
d_call: TRBD1

cdr3_aa: CASSQEWGLYGYTF
cdr3_nt: TGCGCCAGCAGCCAAGAATGGGGACTCTATGGCTACACCTTC
clone_size: few
v_call: TRBV4-1
j_call: TRBJ1-2
d_call: .

cdr3_aa: CAISPRDRVQPQHF
cdr3_nt: TGTGCCATCAGCCCTCGGGACAGGGTACAGCCCCAGCATTTT
clone_size: .
v_call: TRBV10-3
j_call: TRBJ1-5
d_call: TRBD1

cdr3_aa: CASSSTGSYEQYF
cdr3_nt: TGTGCCAGCAGTTCCACAGGGTCCTACGAGCAGTACTTC
clone_size: once
v_call: TRBV27
j_call: TRBJ2-7
d_call: .

cdr3_aa: CASSAEGPTNTGELFF
cdr3_nt: TGTGCCAGCAGTGCGGAGGGACCAACGAACACCGGGGAGCTGTTTTTT
clone_size: .
v_call: TRBV6-1
j_call: TRBJ2-2
d_call: .

cdr3_aa: CASKKESAANTEAFF
cdr3_nt: TGTGCCAGCAAAAAGGAGTCAGCAGCAAACACTGAAGCTTTCTTT
clone_size: .
v_call: TRBV6-4
j_call: TRBJ1-1
d_call: .

cdr3_aa: CASSSNREETQYF
cdr3_nt: TGTGCCAGCAGCTCGAACAGAGAAGAGACCCAGTACTTC
clone_size: once
v_call: TRBV7-2
j_call: TRBJ2-5
d_call: .

cdr3_aa: CASSGQGLAEQFF
cdr3_nt: TGTGCCAGCAGTGGTCAGGGACTAGCGGAGCAGTTCTTC
clone_size: .
v_call: TRBV2
j_call: TRBJ2-1
d_call: TRBD2

cdr3_aa: CAISEGARTEAFF
cdr3_nt: TGTGCCATCAGTGAGGGGGCCCGCACTGAAGCTTTCTTT
clone_size: .
v_call: TRBV10-3
j_call: TRBJ1-1
d_call: .

cdr3_aa: CASSLITLGQGALWYF
cdr3_nt: TGTGCCAGCAGCTTAATAACTTTGGGACAGGGGGCGTTGTGGTACTTC
clone_size: once
v_call: TRBV7-2
j_call: TRBJ2-7
d_call: TRBD1

cdr3_aa: CASSPRLAGSNNEQFF
cdr3_nt: TGTGCCAGCAGCCCGCGACTAGCGGGTTCCAACAATGAGCAGTTCTTC
clone_size: .
v_call: TRBV7-7
j_call: TRBJ2-1
d_call: TRBD2

cdr3_aa: CASSSQGGGQPQHF
cdr3_nt: TGTGCCAGCAGTTCCCAGGGAGGGGGACAGCCCCAGCATTTT
clone_size: .
v_call: TRBV27
j_call: TRBJ1-5
d_call: .

cdr3_aa: CASSIRRFTDTQYF
cdr3_nt: TGTGCCAGTAGTATTCGCAGGTTTACAGATACGCAGTATTTT
clone_size: .
v_call: TRBV19
j_call: TRBJ2-3
d_call: .

cdr3_aa: CASSLGESSYNEQFF
cdr3_nt: TGCGCCAGCAGCTTAGGAGAGAGCTCCTACAATGAGCAGTTCTTC
clone_size: .
v_call: TRBV5-1
j_call: TRBJ2-1
d_call: .

cdr3_aa: CASSFPLRSKNIQYF
cdr3_nt: TGTGCCAGCAGCTTCCCCTTAAGGAGCAAAAACATTCAGTACTTC
clone_size: .
v_call: TRBV7-6
j_call: TRBJ2-4
d_call: .

cdr3_aa: CASSEGTGVIKIQYF
cdr3_nt: TGTGCCAGCAGTGAAGGGACAGGGGTGATTAAGATTCAGTACTTC
clone_size: .
v_call: TRBV6-1
j_call: TRBJ2-4
d_call: TRBD1

cdr3_aa: CASSPFAAYNEQFF
cdr3_nt: TGTGCCAGCAGCCCCTTCGCGGCCTACAATGAGCAGTTCTTC
clone_size: .
v_call: TRBV3-1/TRBV3-2
j_call: TRBJ2-1
d_call: .

cdr3_aa: CASSQEGLPVAFF
cdr3_nt: TGTGCCAGCAGCCAGGAGGGCCTCCCCGTGGCTTTCTTT
clone_size: .
v_call: TRBV14
j_call: TRBJ1-1
d_call: .